A selection of T cell receptor beta chains follows, all from one sample in a study of cytomegalovirus exposure and HLA in healthy donors. Clones were read by immunoSEQ multiplex PCR, and TCRdb kept only the in-frame ones, dropping some. The top ten clones hold around 0.2% of a sample with a few hundred thousand clones, 70% to 85% of them seen once. Sequencing input: PBMCs. These receptors were collected from a girl aged 2-10 years in good health and CMV-seronegative. The CDR3 runs from the conserved cysteine through the conserved F or W. Size values are once, few and many counts, or a class for expanded clones, and some rows have none.

clone size | J gene | V gene | CDR3 protein
once | TRBJ2-1 | TRBV7-6 | CASSSESSHPYNEQFF
. | TRBJ1-2 | TRBV5-4 | CASSLGQGAGGYTF
. | TRBJ2-3 | TRBV6-1 | CASSEVSAWTDTQYF
. | TRBJ1-1 | TRBV25-1 | CASSEGPGRAFF
. | TRBJ1-4 | TRBV19 | CASSMGRGTGNEKLFF
few | TRBJ1-2 | TRBV25-1 | CASSDGAMAYYGYTF
. | TRBJ1-2 | TRBV29-1 | CSVERGNGYTF
. | TRBJ2-3 | TRBV10-3 | CAMSEQNTDTQYF
. | TRBJ2-1 | TRBV6-4 | CAGAGTGGPVVDEQFF
. | TRBJ1-1 | TRBV30 | CAWSPGTGGTEAFF
. | TRBJ2-1 | TRBV6-1 | CASSELAGDNNEQFF
. | TRBJ1-1 | TRBV25-1 | CASSESAGHTEAFF
. | TRBJ2-1 | TRBV29-1 | CSVATRTGGNNEQFF
. | TRBJ2-4 | TRBV5-8 | CASRGTGRNIQYF
. | TRBJ2-1 | TRBV19 | CASSARTGVSFGNEQFF
. | TRBJ1-5 | TRBV19 | CASSRISGGHNQPQHF
once | TRBJ2-7 | TRBV6-7 | CASSFISQRAYEQYF
once | TRBJ2-3 | TRBV6-5 | CASRNGLADTQYF
. | TRBJ1-1 | TRBV7-9 | CASSADKTEAFF
. | TRBJ1-1 | TRBV19 | CASKLSTGNTEAFF
. | TRBJ2-1 | TRBV18 | CASSPSSGAQYNEQFF
. | TRBJ2-5 | TRBV5-1 | CASSSDAGAQETQYF
few | TRBJ2-1 | TRBV19 | CASSIERTSPNEQFF
once | TRBJ2-7 | TRBV18 | CASSPGTSGLQQYF
. | TRBJ1-2 | TRBV27 | CASSSQRGGYTF
. | TRBJ1-1 | TRBV29-1 | CSVELGAVEAFF
. | TRBJ2-2 | TRBV29-1 | CSVERDRGTGELFF
. | TRBJ2-1 | TRBV15 | CATSRGSAVSSYNEQFF
. | TRBJ2-7 | TRBV10-3 | CAIRKDRGREQYF
. | TRBJ1-2 | TRBV9 | CASSVAGTGTGYTF
once | TRBJ2-7 | TRBV25-1 | CASSRDRGSYEQYF
. | TRBJ1-4 | TRBV6-1 | CATERSNNEKLFF
. | TRBJ2-7 | TRBV11-2 | CASSLGQGGYEQYF
. | TRBJ2-7 | TRBV29-1 | CSVVFGSEQYF
. | TRBJ2-7 | TRBV30 | CAWRVFGRYEQYF
. | TRBJ2-5 | TRBV6-1 | CASSDIAGGYQETQYF
. | TRBJ2-1 | TRBV6-4 | CASSEFMFPVETGNEQFF
few | TRBJ2-5 | TRBV21-1 | CASIRTRSGETQYF
. | TRBJ2-1 | TRBV4-1 | CASSQDPGTFSYNEQFF
. | TRBJ2-4 | TRBV11-1 | CASSSSSVQKNIQYF
. | TRBJ1-1 | TRBV10-3 | CASRQETEAFF
. | TRBJ1-3 | TRBV21-1 | CATLPTGGDTIYF
. | TRBJ1-1 | TRBV7-9 | CASSLYGDTEAFF
. | TRBJ2-5 | TRBV30 | CASSRGSGDKREYF
once | TRBJ1-6 | TRBV16 | CASSQTPIEGVPLHF